What follows are 30 T cell receptor beta chains derived from one specimen sequenced in a study of beta chain features in type 1 diabetes. Study-level results: For Type 1 diabetes patients, all four CD4+ subsets carried TCRB CDR3s that were moderately but significantly shorter.

Antigens for these TCRs are unknown. Expressed TCRB transcripts were sequenced after all isolated RNA was converted to cDNA. The protocol was immunoSEQ multiplex PCR, while the TCRdb copy is restricted to in-frame clones and leaves out a portion. The sample gives approximately 270,000 clones, approximately 14% of which show up once; 0.017% is in the top ten. Input material: naive CD4+ T cells from blood. These receptors were obtained from a young man with type 1 diabetes.

Details on this clone: This sample also contains other DNA sequences that code for the same CDR3. This chain links TRBV29-1 with TRBJ1-1, with 7 bases fitting TRBD1. CDR1 SQVTM and CDR2 ANQGSEA come from the germline V gene. The CDR3 contains 12 residues. The V segment lost 6 bases and the J segment 3 bases; nucleotides outside the gene matches: 4. CDR3 nucleotide sequence: TGCAGCGTCGCCAGGGGGGACACTGAAGCTTTCTTT. Residues: CSVARGDTEAFF.

This rearrangement joins TRBV28 to TRBJ2-5; D not resolved. The CDR3 runs 12 residues. Germline-derived CDR1 and CDR2 are MDHEN and SYDVKM. Trimming stripped 5 bases from V and 5 bases from J, with 9 bases between. CDR3 coding DNA: TGTGCCAGCAGTACCCTCGCGGAGACCCAGTACTTC. Translating gives CASSTLAETQYF.

This clone was detected a few times. J is TRBJ1-5 and V is TRBV18; 7 positions agree with TRBD1. V shed 5 bases and J 4 bases; nucleotides not matched to a gene: 2. Germline V gene data show CDR1 as KGHSH and CDR2 as LQKENI. The CDR3 contains 13 residues. The CDR3 region has the DNA TGTGCCAGCTCAGGGACAGATAATCAGCCCCAGCATTTT. Translation: CASSGTDNQPQHF.

This rearrangement joins TRBV4-2 to TRBJ2-1, with 9 bases fitting TRBD2. CDR1 and CDR2 from the germline V gene are LGHNA and YNFKEQ. With V trimmed by 4 bases and J by 6 bases, 7 bases remained unmatched. There are 15 residues in the CDR3. CDR3 in amino acids: CASSRQTSGANEQFF. The CDR3 bases are TGTGCCAGCAGCCGTCAGACTAGCGGAGCCAATGAGCAGTTCTTC.

The rearrangement uses TRBV2 and TRBJ1-2, with D unclear. V was clipped by 6 bases and J by 4 bases, with 18 bases between them. The CDR3 loop spans 15 amino acids. In germline, CDR1 is SNHLY, CDR2 FYNNEI. CDR3 loop: CASRYDEGGGYGYTF. CDR3 sequence (DNA): TGTGCCAGCAGATACGACGAGGGAGGAGGCTATGGCTACACCTTC.

The CDR3 nucleotides read TGTGCCAGCAGTCCAGGGGACAGGGCCGAGTGGGTGACCCAGTACTTC. It specifies CASSPGDRAEWVTQYF. The J gene is TRBJ2-5, the V gene TRBV28; 9 positions agree with TRBD1. The CDR3 has 16 amino acids. CDR1 is MDHEN and CDR2 is SYDVKM in the germline V gene. V lost 5 bases, J lost 7 bases, and 14 bases stayed unmatched. The full variable domain, rest sourced from reference TRBV28 and TRBJ2-5, is DVKVTQSSRYLVKRTGEKVFLECVQDMDHENMFWYRQDPGLGLRLIYFSYDVKMKEKGDIPEGYSVSREKKERFSLILESASTNQTSMYLCASSPGDRAEWVTQYFGPGTRLLVL.

The chain links TRBV7-9 to TRBJ2-1, with TRBD2 matching 13 bases. This CDR3 is 17 amino acids long. Germline trimming cut 5 bases from V and 2 bases from J; bases unmatched to any gene: 6. Germline CDR1 and CDR2: SEHNR and FQNEAQ (reference sequence). This CDR3 reads CASSQLAGGPAYNEQFF. The CDR3 DNA is TGTGCCAGCAGCCAACTAGCGGGAGGGCCTGCCTACAATGAGCAGTTCTTC.

This clone was detected a few times. The chain combines TRBV23-1 with TRBJ1-1; possibly TRBD1 for D (6 bases). TRBV23-1 is marked as an open reading frame, function uncertain. V lost 4 bases to trimming and J lost 3 bases, with 12 bases between them. The CDR3 is 14 residues long. The CDR3 sequence: CASSRGEGDTEAFF. The CDR3 DNA sequence: TGCGCCAGCAGTCGTGGGGAGGGGGACACTGAAGCTTTCTTT.

V gene TRBV18 combines with J gene TRBJ2-6; no clear D gene. CDR3 size: 13 residues. V dropped 6 bases and J dropped 0 bases, with 3 bases sitting between them. Germline CDR1 is KGHSH and CDR2 is LQKENI. The CDR3 loop is CASSSSGANVLTF. Written as DNA, the CDR3 is TGTGCCAGCTCCAGCTCTGGGGCCAACGTCCTGACTTTC.

The chain carries TRBV7-9 and TRBJ2-2; D is perhaps TRBD1 (6 bases). This CDR3 spans 16 amino acids. V lost 0 bases to trimming and J lost 4 bases, with 12 bases between them. Germline values: CDR1 SEHNR, CDR2 FQNEAQ (reference sequence). CDR3 residues: CASSLAGAGSTGELFF. CDR3 bases: TGTGCCAGCAGCTTAGCGGGGGCAGGCTCCACCGGGGAGCTGTTTTTT.

A few counts support this clone. The gene calls are TRBV28 and TRBJ1-2; tentative D call: TRBD1 (5 bases). The CDR3 covers 12 residues. CDR1 and CDR2 from the germline V gene are MDHEN and SYDVKM. Between the trimmed V and J ends, which lost 6 bases and 8 bases, there was a span of 13 bases. DNA for the CDR3: TGTGCCAGCAGCCTGACGACAGAGGGCTACACCTTC. This encodes CASSLTTEGYTF.

This clone occurred a few times. The chain employs TRBV28 and TRBJ2-6, with 11 bases lining up with TRBD2. The J segment lost 0 bases and the V segment lost 8 bases, leaving 6 bases of the junction unmatched. The length of the CDR3 is 17 residues. Germline loops: CDR1 MDHEN, CDR2 SYDVKM. CDR3 bases: TGTGCCAGCTACGGACTAGCGGGCCCCTCTGGGGCCAACGTCCTGACTTTC. This translates into CASYGLAGPSGANVLTF.

Only a few counts were recorded for this clone. The V and J genes are TRBV7-2 and TRBJ2-3; possible D gene TRBD2, 5 bases. V shed 0 bases and J shed 0 bases, with 13 bases lying between them. This CDR3 has 17 residues. The V gene's germline CDR1 is SGHTA and CDR2 FQGNSA. The CDR3 sequence: CASSLALSGASTDTQYF. DNA of the CDR3: TGTGCCAGCAGCTTAGCGCTGAGCGGAGCTAGCACAGATACGCAGTATTTT. The whole variable domain, remainder taken from reference TRBV7-2 and TRBJ2-3, is GAGVSQSPSNKVTEKGKDVELRCDPISGHTALYWYRQSLGQGLEFLIYFQGNSAPDKSGLPSDRFSAERTGGSVSTLTIQRTQQEDSAVYLCASSLALSGASTDTQYFGPGTRLTVL.

This clone turned up a few times. This rearrangement joins TRBV29-1 to TRBJ2-3; 8 bases are a match to TRBD1. With 1 base clipped from V and 0 bases from J, the junction kept 3 bases outside the gene matches. Germline loops: CDR1 SQVTM, CDR2 ANQGSEA. The CDR3 is 15 amino acids. CDR3 bases: TGCAGCGTTGAAGGGACAGGGTTTAGCACAGATACGCAGTATTTT. Translating it yields CSVEGTGFSTDTQYF.

This clone was detected only a few times. This chain links TRBV27 with TRBJ1-5, with a tentative D call TRBD1 (5 bases). Germline V gene sequence: CDR1 MNHEY, CDR2 SMNVEV (reference sequence). The V end lost 3 bases, the J end lost 5 bases, and 11 bases lay between the germline ends. There are 14 residues in the CDR3. The DNA for the CDR3 is TGTGCCAGCAGTTTGGTTCAGGGCGATCAGCCCCAGCATTTT. Protein: CASSLVQGDQPQHF.

This clone has a count of ten or more. V gene TRBV29-1 combines with J gene TRBJ2-3; D might be TRBD2 (5 bases). With 4 bases removed from V and 9 bases from J, the gap between germline ends came to 14 bases. Germline V CDR1 and CDR2: SQVTM, ANQGSEA. CDR3 length equals 12 residues. The CDR3: CSVGSLGETQYF. The CDR3 DNA reads as TGCAGCGTTGGGTCACTCGGGGAAACGCAGTATTTT.

This rearrangement joins TRBV5-1 to TRBJ2-1; D perhaps matches TRBD2 (6 bases). This CDR3 has 14 residues. The germline CDR1 and CDR2 sequences are SGHRS and YFSETQ. The germline V and J ends were trimmed by 2 bases and 5 bases, with 11 bases remaining between them. The DNA of the CDR3 is TGCGCCAGCAGCTTTGGACTATATGACAATGAGCAGTTCTTC. Its translation: CASSFGLYDNEQFF. The full variable domain, in which reference TRBV5-1 and TRBJ2-1 provide the parts outside the CDR3, is KAGVTQTPRYLIKTRGQQVTLSCSPISGHRSVSWYQQTPGQGLQFLFEYFSETQRNKGNFPGRFSGRQFSNSRSEMNVSTLELGDSALYLCASSFGLYDNEQFFGPGTRLTVL.

A few counts support this clone. The rearrangement uses TRBV5-1 and TRBJ1-1; perhaps TRBD1 as D (5 bases). V lost 3 bases and J 4 bases, leaving 13 bases between the germline ends. The CDR3 is made up of 14 amino acids. Per the germline V gene, CDR1 is SGHRS and CDR2 is YFSETQ. This chain's CDR3 is CASSWIQAPTEAFF. CDR3 nucleotides: TGCGCCAGCAGCTGGATACAGGCCCCCACTGAAGCTTTCTTT.

The rearrangement links TRBV5-4 to TRBJ2-1; TRBD2 aligns across 15 bases. Trimming cost V 4 bases and J 7 bases; bases outside gene matches: 6. Germline CDR1 reads SGHNT; CDR2 reads YYREEE (reference sequence). CDR3 length: 16 residues. The CDR3 protein is CASSPGLAGGGNEQFF. The DNA of the CDR3 is TGTGCCAGCAGCCCCGGACTAGCGGGAGGGGGGAATGAGCAGTTCTTC.

The chain recombines TRBV11-2 with TRBJ2-3; the D gene is possibly TRBD2 (6 bases). The CDR3 runs 15 residues. Looked up from germline, CDR1 is SGHAT and CDR2 is FQNNGV. Trimming shortened V by 6 bases and J by 2 bases, and 15 bases separated the two germline ends. The CDR3 DNA reads as TGTGCCAGCAGTCTACAACTAGCCAACACAGATACGCAGTATTTT. This translates into CASSLQLANTDTQYF.

This clone was seen a few times. This sequence joins TRBV30 and TRBJ1-2, with 9 bases identical to TRBD1. This CDR3 has 12 residues. CDR1 is GTSNPN, CDR2 SVGIG, per germline (reference sequence). The junction had 3 bases not matched to a gene; V was cut back by 3 bases and J by 7 bases. CDR3 DNA: TGTGCCTGGAGACAGGGGGCCGGTGGCTACACCTTC. This encodes CAWRQGAGGYTF.

CDR3 sequence: CASSPPGLRYEQYF. CDR3 coding DNA: TGTGCCAGCAGCCCCCCGGGACTACGTTACGAGCAGTACTTC. This sequence joins TRBV7-2 and TRBJ2-7; 7 bases agree with TRBD2. Trimming took 5 bases from V and 4 from J; bases not matched to a gene: 8. CDR1 is SGHTA, CDR2 FQGNSA, per germline. The CDR3 runs to 14 residues.

The gene calls are TRBV28 and TRBJ2-3, with 10 nucleotides matching TRBD2. V was pared by 5 bases and J by 5 bases, with 7 bases of the junction left unmatched. Germline CDR1 and CDR2: MDHEN and SYDVKM. CDR3 size: 15 residues. The CDR3 here is CASSRPASGRDTQYF. The CDR3 DNA is TGTGCCAGCAGTCGGCCAGCTAGCGGGAGAGATACGCAGTATTTT.

This clone was detected only a few times. This rearrangement joins TRBV25-1 to TRBJ2-1, with D perhaps TRBD2 (5 bases). The V gene lost 5 bases and the J gene lost 7 bases, with 12 bases spanning the gap. CDR3 size: 13 residues. CDR1 and CDR2 (germline): MGHDK, SYGVNS. CDR3 sequence: CASSLGLANEQFF. CDR3 sequence (DNA): TGTGCCAGCAGTTTAGGACTTGCTAATGAGCAGTTCTTC.

In this sample, this clone turned up a few times. The chain joins TRBV7-3 to TRBJ2-2, with D possibly matching TRBD2 (5 bases). Looked up from germline, CDR1 is SGHTA and CDR2 is FQGTGA. V dropped 4 bases and J dropped 1 base, with 7 bases sitting between them. This CDR3 has 14 residues. In DNA form, the CDR3 reads TGTGCCAGCAGCTCAGGACTGAACACCGGGGAGCTGTTTTTT. The encoded protein is CASSSGLNTGELFF. The whole variable domain, remainder taken from reference TRBV7-3 and TRBJ2-2, is GAGVSQTPSNKVTEKGKYVELRCDPISGHTALYWYRQSLGQGPEFLIYFQGTGAADDSGLPNDRFFAVRPEGSVSTLKIQRTERGDSAVYLCASSSGLNTGELFFGEGSRLTVL.

A few counts support this clone. The chain couples TRBV7-3 to TRBJ2-1; 7 positions agree with TRBD1. The germline gives CDR1 SGHTA, CDR2 FQGTGA. This CDR3 has 13 amino acids. J lost 4 bases, V lost 4 bases, and 1 base had no gene match. In DNA form, the CDR3 reads TGTGCCAGCAGCTCGGGACAGTACAATGAGCAGTTCTTC. Protein sequence: CASSSGQYNEQFF.

This clone has only a few counts. The chain employs TRBV9 and TRBJ2-1, with a weak D call TRBD2 (5 bases). The CDR3 is 16 residues long. Looked up from germline, CDR1 is SGDLS and CDR2 is YYNGEE. The V and J ends lost 4 bases and 2 bases respectively, with 16 bases between them. In DNA, the CDR3 is TGTGCCAGCAGCCCCCGGGGTAGCGTAACCTACAATGAGCAGTTCTTC. It yields the protein CASSPRGSVTYNEQFF.

This clone occurred a few times. The chain links TRBV7-2 to TRBJ2-7; 7 bases are a match to TRBD2. The CDR3 loop spans 15 amino acids. With 4 bases clipped from V and 1 base from J, the junction kept 7 bases outside the gene matches. CDR1 is SGHTA, CDR2 FQGNSA, per germline. CDR3 residues: CASSWAGEGSYEQYF. The CDR3 DNA sequence: TGTGCCAGCAGCTGGGCGGGGGAGGGATCCTACGAGCAGTACTTC.

The chain employs TRBV5-1 and TRBJ2-5; weak D call: TRBD1 (6 bases). V lost 4 bases and J 4 bases, leaving 14 bases between the germline ends. CDR1 is SGHRS, CDR2 YFSETQ, per germline. The CDR3 runs to 14 residues. The CDR3 nucleotides read TGCGCCAGCAGCCAACGGACAGTCGCAGAGACCCAGTACTTC. It translates to CASSQRTVAETQYF.

There are a few counts of this clone. This chain connects TRBV5-1 to TRBJ2-3, with 8 bases aligning to TRBD1. Germline CDR1 and CDR2: SGHRS and YFSETQ. V gave up 3 bases and J gave up 2 bases; unmatched junction bases: 5. The CDR3 is made up of 15 amino acids. CDR3 loop: CASSWTGKDTDTQYF. As DNA, the CDR3 is TGCGCCAGCAGCTGGACAGGGAAAGACACAGATACGCAGTATTTT.